This entry features one TCR beta chain sequence. Repertoires were generated with immunoSEQ multiplex PCR, while TCRdb's copy carries only in-frame clones and drops some. The top ten clones hold under 30% of a sample with roughly 890,000 clones, around 93% of them seen once. Only CD45RO-negative cells positively selected for CCR7 counted as naive CD8 cells, so terminally differentiated effector memory CD45RA+ cells were excluded. This sample was included in a study of shared clonotypes between healthy human individuals. Losses at the gene ends were 6 bases for V and 4 bases for J; bases not matched to a gene: 11. CDR3 length equals 15 residues. In germline, CDR1 is SGDLS, CDR2 YYNGEE.

The receptor was isolated from a man between 25 and 39 years old in good health. The specimen sequenced was naive CD8+ T cells sorted from blood. The V call is TRBV9, the J call TRBJ1-1, with 8 bases that match TRBD1. The chain's CDR3 is CASKLIRGQGTEAFF. For the CDR3, the DNA is TGTGCCAGCAAGCTCATCAGGGGGCAAGGCACTGAAGCTTTCTTT.